These 6 T cell receptor beta chains originate from one sample sequenced in a study of neoadjuvant nivolumab and ipilimumab in lung cancer. Using immunoSEQ multiplex PCR, the repertoire was profiled, and TCRdb retains in-frame clones only, with some absent. The sample contains 10,000 or so clones, approximately 77% of which appear only once. The source material was tumor tissue, sampled after neoadjuvant nivolumab, alone or with ipilimumab, at or shortly before surgery. These receptors all come from an adult with non-small cell lung cancer. Some clones in this sample may be carry-over from other donors' samples.

This chain links TRBV7-6 with TRBJ2-4, with 9 positions matching TRBD2. Germline lookup yields CDR1 SGHVS and CDR2 FNYEAQ. Trimming removed 1 base from V and 9 bases from J; junction bases left unmatched: 7. The CDR3 covers 15 residues. CDR3 sequence (DNA): TGTGCCAGCAGCTTAGAGGTAGCGGGGGCCGGCATTCAGTACTTC. Protein: CASSLEVAGAGIQYF.

The chain links TRBV5-5 to TRBJ2-7; D may be TRBD1 (6 bases). Germline V gene data show CDR1 as SGHKS and CDR2 as YYEKEE (reference sequence). The length of the CDR3 is 14 residues. V lost 1 base, J lost 5 bases, and 13 bases lay in between. The CDR3 bases are TGTGCCAGCAGCTTGACAGGGCGTCCCCACGAGCAGTACTTC. Translating it yields CASSLTGRPHEQYF.

There are a few counts of this clone. The V gene is TRBV7-9, the J gene TRBJ2-5, with 9 bases matching TRBD2. The CDR3 totals 17 residues. In germline, CDR1 is SEHNR, CDR2 FQNEAQ (reference sequence). The J segment lost 3 bases and the V segment lost 7 bases, leaving 15 bases of the junction unmatched. The CDR3 loop is CASNPFIAGEFEETQYF. The CDR3, as DNA: TGTGCCAGCAACCCATTTATAGCGGGAGAGTTTGAAGAGACCCAGTACTTC.

The chain is built from TRBV5-1 and TRBJ2-1; 7 bases are a match to TRBD1. The CDR3 extends over 15 amino acids. Germline V gives CDR1 SGHRS, CDR2 YFSETQ. The ends lost 4 bases at V and 4 bases at J; junction bases unmatched: 8. The CDR3: CASSRGTEIYNEQFF. The CDR3 DNA follows: TGCGCCAGCAGCAGAGGGACAGAAATTTACAATGAGCAGTTCTTC.

This clone has more than one count but fewer than ten. The V and J genes are TRBV7-8 and TRBJ1-5, with D hard to call. Per germline, CDR1 SGHVS and CDR2 FQNEAQ. The CDR3 has 16 residues. V dropped 1 base and J dropped 5 bases, with 15 bases sitting between them. The CDR3 protein is CASSLVGLSWDQPQHF. The CDR3 bases are TGTGCCAGCAGCTTAGTGGGTCTCTCCTGGGATCAGCCCCAGCATTTT.

The chain employs TRBV2 and TRBJ1-5, with TRBD1 matching over 8 bases. The germline V gene has CDR1 SNHLY and CDR2 FYNNEI. This CDR3 has 15 amino acids. Trimming removed 6 bases from V and 7 bases from J; junction bases left unmatched: 11. CDR3 region: CASRKTGDNFQPQHF. The DNA of the CDR3 is TGTGCCAGCAGGAAGACAGGGGATAATTTCCAGCCCCAGCATTTT.